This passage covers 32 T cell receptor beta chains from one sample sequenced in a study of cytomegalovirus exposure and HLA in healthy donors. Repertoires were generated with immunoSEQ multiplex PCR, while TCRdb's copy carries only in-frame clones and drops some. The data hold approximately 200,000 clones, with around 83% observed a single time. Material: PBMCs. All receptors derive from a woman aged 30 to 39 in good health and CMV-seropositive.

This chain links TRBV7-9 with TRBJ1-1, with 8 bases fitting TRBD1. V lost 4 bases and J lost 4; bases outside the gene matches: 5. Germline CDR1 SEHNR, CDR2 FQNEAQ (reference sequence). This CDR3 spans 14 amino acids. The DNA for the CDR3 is TGTGCCAGCAGCTCCAGGGGGCTGGGCACTGAAGCTTTCTTT. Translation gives CASSSRGLGTEAFF.

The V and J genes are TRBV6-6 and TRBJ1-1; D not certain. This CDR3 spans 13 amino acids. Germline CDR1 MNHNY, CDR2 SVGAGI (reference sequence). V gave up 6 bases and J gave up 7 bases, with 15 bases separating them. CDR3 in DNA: TGTGCCAGCAGGGCCCCGGCGGACTTTGAAGCTTTCTTT. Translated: CASRAPADFEAFF.

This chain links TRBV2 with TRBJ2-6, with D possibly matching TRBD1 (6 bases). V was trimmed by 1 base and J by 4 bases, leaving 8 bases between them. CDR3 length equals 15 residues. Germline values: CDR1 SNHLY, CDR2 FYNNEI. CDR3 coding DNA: TGTGCCAGCAGTGAAGGAACAGGGGGGGCCAACGTCCTGACTTTC. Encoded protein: CASSEGTGGANVLTF. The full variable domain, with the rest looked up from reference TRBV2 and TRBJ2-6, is EPEVTQTPSHQVTQMGQEVILRCVPISNHLYFYWYRQILGQKVEFLVSFYNNEISEKSEIFDDQFSVERPDGSNFTLKIRSTKLEDSAMYFCASSEGTGGANVLTFGAGSRLTVL.

The CDR3, as DNA: TGTGCCAGCTCACCAGGGCCGAGACTATACGCCGGGGAGCTGTTTTTT. This translates into CASSPGPRLYAGELFF. The chain has TRBV18 and TRBJ2-2, with D perhaps matching TRBD2 (5 bases). CDR3 length equals 16 residues. With 2 bases removed from V and 6 bases from J, the gap between germline ends came to 16 bases. The germline CDR1 and CDR2 sequences are KGHSH and LQKENI.

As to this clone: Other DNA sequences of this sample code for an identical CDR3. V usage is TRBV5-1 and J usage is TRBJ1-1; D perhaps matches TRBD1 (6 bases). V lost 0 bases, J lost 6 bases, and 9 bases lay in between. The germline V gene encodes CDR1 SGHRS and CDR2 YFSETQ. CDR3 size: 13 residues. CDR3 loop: CASSLGRGSEAFF. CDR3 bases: TGCGCCAGCAGCTTGGGCAGGGGCTCTGAAGCTTTCTTT. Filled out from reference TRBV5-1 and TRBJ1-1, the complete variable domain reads KAGVTQTPRYLIKTRGQQVTLSCSPISGHRSVSWYQQTPGQGLQFLFEYFSETQRNKGNFPGRFSGRQFSNSRSEMNVSTLELGDSALYLCASSLGRGSEAFFGQGTRLTVV.

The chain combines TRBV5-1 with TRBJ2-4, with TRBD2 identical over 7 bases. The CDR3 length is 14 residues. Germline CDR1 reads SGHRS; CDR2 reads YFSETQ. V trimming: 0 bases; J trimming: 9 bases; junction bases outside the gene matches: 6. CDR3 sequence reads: CASSLELGEGIQYF. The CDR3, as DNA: TGCGCCAGCAGCTTGGAGCTGGGGGAGGGCATTCAGTACTTC.

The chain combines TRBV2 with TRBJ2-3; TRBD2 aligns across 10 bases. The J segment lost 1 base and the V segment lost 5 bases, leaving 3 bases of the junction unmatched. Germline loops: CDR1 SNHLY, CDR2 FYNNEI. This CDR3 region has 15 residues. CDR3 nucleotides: TGTGCCAGCAGTCCGCTAGCGGGAGGCACAGATACGCAGTATTTT. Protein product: CASSPLAGGTDTQYF.

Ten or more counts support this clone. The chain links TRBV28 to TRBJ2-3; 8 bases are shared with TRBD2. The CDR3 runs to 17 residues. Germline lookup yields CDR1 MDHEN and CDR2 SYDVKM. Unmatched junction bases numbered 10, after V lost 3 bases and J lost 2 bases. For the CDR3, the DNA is TGTGCCAGCAGTTTCTCGCCGGGACTAGAATTCACAGATACGCAGTATTTT. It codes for CASSFSPGLEFTDTQYF.

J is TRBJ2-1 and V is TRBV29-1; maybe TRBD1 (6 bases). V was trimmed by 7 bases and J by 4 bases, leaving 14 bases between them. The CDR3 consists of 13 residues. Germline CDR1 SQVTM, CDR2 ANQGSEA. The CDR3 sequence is CSEGSRGYNEQFF. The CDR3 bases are TGCAGCGAGGGGTCCAGGGGATACAATGAGCAGTTCTTC.

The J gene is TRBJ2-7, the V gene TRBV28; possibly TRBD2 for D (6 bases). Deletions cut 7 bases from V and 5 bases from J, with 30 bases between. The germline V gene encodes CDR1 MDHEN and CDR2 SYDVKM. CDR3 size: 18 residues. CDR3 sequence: CASTHYKPGGSSLNEQYF. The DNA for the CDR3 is TGTGCCAGCACCCATTACAAACCCGGAGGGTCTAGTCTCAACGAGCAGTACTTC.

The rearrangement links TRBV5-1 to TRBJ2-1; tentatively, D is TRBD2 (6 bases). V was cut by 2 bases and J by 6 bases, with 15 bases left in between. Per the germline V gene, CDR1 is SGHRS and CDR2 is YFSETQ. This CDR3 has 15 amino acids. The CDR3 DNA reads TGCGCCAGCAGCTTCTGGGAGGCTCAGGTCAATGAGCAGTTCTTC. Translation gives CASSFWEAQVNEQFF.

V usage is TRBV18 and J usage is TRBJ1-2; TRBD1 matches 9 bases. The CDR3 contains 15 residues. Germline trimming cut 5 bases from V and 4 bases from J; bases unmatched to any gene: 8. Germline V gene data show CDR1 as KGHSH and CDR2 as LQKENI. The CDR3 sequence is CASSGQGPHLYGYTF. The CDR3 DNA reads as TGTGCCAGCTCAGGACAGGGGCCCCATCTCTATGGCTACACCTTC. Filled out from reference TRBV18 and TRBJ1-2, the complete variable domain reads NAGVMQNPRHLVRRRGQEARLRCSPMKGHSHVYWYRQLPEEGLKFMVYLQKENIIDESGMPKERFSAEFPKEGPSILRIQQVVRGDSAAYFCASSGQGPHLYGYTFGSGTRLTVV.

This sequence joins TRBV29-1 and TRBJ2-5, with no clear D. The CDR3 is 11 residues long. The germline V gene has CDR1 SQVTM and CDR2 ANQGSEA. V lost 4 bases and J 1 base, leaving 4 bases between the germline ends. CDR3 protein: CSVGAQETQYF. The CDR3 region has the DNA TGCAGCGTTGGAGCCCAAGAGACCCAGTACTTC.

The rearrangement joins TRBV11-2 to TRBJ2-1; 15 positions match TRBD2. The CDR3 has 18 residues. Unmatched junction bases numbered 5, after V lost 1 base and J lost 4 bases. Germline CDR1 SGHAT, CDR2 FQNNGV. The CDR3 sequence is CASSLAGLAGGLYNEQFF. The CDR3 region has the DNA TGTGCCAGCAGCTTAGCGGGACTAGCGGGAGGATTGTACAATGAGCAGTTCTTC.

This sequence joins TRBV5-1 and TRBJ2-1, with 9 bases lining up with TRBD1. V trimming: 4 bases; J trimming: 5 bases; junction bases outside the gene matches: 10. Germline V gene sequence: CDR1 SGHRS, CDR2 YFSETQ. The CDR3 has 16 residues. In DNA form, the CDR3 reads TGCGCCAGCAGCCGGCCGGACAGGGGTCTTAACAATGAGCAGTTCTTC. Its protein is CASSRPDRGLNNEQFF.

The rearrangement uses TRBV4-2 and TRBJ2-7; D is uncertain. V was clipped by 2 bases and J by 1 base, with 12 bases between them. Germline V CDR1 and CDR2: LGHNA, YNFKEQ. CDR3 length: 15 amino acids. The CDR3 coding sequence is TGTGCCAGCAGCCAAAGAGATAACCCGTCCTACGAGCAGTACTTC. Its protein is CASSQRDNPSYEQYF.

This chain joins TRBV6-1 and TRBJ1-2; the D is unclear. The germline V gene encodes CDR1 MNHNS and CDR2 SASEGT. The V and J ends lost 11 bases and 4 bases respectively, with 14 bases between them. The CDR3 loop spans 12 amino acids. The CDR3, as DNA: TGTGCCGGCCGACTGGAGTTCTATGGCTACACCTTC. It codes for CAGRLEFYGYTF.

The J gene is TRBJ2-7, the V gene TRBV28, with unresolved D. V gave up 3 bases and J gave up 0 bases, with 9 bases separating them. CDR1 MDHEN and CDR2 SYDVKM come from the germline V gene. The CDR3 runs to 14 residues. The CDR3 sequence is CASSLRRSSYEQYF. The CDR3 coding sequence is TGTGCCAGCAGTTTGCGTAGATCCTCCTACGAGCAGTACTTC.

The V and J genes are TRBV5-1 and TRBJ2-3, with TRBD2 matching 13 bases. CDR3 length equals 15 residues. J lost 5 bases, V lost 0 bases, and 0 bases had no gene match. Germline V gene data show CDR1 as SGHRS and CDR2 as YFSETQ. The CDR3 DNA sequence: TGCGCCAGCAGCTTGGGGACTAGCGGGAGAGATACGCAGTATTTT. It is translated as CASSLGTSGRDTQYF.

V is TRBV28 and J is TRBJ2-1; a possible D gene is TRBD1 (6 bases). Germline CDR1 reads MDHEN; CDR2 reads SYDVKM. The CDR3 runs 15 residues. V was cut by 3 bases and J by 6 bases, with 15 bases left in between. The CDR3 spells CASSFYTGLSNEQFF. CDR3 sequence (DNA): TGTGCCAGCAGTTTTTATACAGGGCTTAGCAATGAGCAGTTCTTC. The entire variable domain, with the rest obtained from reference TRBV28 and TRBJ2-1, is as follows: DVKVTQSSRYLVKRTGEKVFLECVQDMDHENMFWYRQDPGLGLRLIYFSYDVKMKEKGDIPEGYSVSREKKERFSLILESASTNQTSMYLCASSFYTGLSNEQFFGPGTRLTVL.

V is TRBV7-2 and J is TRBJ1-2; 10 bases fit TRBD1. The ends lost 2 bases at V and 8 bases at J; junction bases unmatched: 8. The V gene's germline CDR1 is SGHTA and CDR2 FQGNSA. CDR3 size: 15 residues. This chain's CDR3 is CASSLLGTGAEGYTF. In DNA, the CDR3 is TGTGCCAGCAGCTTACTCGGGACAGGGGCGGAAGGCTACACCTTC.

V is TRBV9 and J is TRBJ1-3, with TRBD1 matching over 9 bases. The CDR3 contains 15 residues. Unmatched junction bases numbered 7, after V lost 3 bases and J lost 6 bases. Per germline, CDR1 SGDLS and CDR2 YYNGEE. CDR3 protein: CASSAAGQGENTIYF. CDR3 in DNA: TGTGCCAGCAGCGCAGCGGGACAGGGTGAAAACACCATATATTTT.

CDR3 coding DNA: TGTGCCAGCAGCCCCGGAGGGGGGGGGACTGTTGGCTACACCTTC. Translating gives CASSPGGGGTVGYTF. This chain uses TRBV5-6 with TRBJ1-2; maybe TRBD1 (6 bases). V was clipped by 4 bases and J by 7 bases, with 20 bases between them. The CDR3 covers 15 residues. Germline V lookup: CDR1 SGHDT, CDR2 YYEEEE.

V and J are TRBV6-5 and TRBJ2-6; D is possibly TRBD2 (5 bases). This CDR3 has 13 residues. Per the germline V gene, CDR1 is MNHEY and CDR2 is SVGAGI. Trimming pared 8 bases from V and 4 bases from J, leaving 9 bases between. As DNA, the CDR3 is TGTGCCAGCCTAGCTGCGGGGGCCAACGTCCTGACTTTC. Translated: CASLAAGANVLTF.

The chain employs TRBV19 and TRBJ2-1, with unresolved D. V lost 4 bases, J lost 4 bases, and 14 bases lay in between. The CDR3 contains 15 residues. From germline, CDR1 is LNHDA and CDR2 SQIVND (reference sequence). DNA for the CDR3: TGTGCCAGTAGTAAGAGCTCGCGGAGATACAATGAGCAGTTCTTC. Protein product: CASSKSSRRYNEQFF.

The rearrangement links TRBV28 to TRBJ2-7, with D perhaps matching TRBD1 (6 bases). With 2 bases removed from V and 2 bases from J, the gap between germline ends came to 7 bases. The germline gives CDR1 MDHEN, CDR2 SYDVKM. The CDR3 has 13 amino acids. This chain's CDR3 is CASSLNRAYEQYF. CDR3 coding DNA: TGTGCCAGCAGTTTAAACAGGGCCTACGAGCAGTACTTC.

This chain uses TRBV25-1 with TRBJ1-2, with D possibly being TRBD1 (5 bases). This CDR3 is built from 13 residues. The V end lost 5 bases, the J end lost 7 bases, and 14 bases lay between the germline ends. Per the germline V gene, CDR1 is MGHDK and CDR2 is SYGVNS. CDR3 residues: CASSFTGFGGYTF. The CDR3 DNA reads TGTGCCAGCAGTTTTACAGGCTTCGGTGGCTACACCTTC.

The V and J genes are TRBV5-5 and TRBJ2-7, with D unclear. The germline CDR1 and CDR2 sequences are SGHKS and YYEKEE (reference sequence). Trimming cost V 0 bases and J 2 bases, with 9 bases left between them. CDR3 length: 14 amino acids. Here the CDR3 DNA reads TGTGCCAGCAGCTTGGCGACAAAGACCTACGAGCAGTACTTC. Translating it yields CASSLATKTYEQYF.

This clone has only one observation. The CDR3 DNA is TGCAGCGTTGAAGAGTGGGCGGGAAACTACAATGAGCAGTTCTTC. Translating gives CSVEEWAGNYNEQFF. This sequence joins TRBV29-1 and TRBJ2-1; maybe TRBD2 (6 bases). V gave up 0 bases and J gave up 3 bases, with 12 bases separating them. CDR3 length: 15 residues. CDR1 and CDR2 from the germline V gene are SQVTM and ANQGSEA.

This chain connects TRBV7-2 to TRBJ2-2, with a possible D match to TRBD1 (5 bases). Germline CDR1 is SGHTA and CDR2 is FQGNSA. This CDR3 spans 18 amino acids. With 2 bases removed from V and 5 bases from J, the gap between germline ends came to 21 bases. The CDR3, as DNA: TGTGCCAGCAGCTTATGGGGCAGATCGACCAGTGGGACCGGGGAGCTGTTTTTT. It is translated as CASSLWGRSTSGTGELFF.

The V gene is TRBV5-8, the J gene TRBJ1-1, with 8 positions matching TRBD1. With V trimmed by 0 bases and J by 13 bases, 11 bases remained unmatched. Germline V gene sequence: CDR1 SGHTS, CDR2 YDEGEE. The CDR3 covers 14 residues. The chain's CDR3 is CASSLAIPGTGFFF. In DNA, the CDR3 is TGTGCCAGCAGCTTGGCGATTCCGGGGACAGGATTTTTCTTT.

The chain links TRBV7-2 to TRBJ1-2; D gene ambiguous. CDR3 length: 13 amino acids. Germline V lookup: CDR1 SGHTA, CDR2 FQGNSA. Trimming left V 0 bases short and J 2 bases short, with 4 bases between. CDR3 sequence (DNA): TGTGCCAGCAGCTTAGCGGAGAACTATGGCTACACCTTC. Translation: CASSLAENYGYTF.